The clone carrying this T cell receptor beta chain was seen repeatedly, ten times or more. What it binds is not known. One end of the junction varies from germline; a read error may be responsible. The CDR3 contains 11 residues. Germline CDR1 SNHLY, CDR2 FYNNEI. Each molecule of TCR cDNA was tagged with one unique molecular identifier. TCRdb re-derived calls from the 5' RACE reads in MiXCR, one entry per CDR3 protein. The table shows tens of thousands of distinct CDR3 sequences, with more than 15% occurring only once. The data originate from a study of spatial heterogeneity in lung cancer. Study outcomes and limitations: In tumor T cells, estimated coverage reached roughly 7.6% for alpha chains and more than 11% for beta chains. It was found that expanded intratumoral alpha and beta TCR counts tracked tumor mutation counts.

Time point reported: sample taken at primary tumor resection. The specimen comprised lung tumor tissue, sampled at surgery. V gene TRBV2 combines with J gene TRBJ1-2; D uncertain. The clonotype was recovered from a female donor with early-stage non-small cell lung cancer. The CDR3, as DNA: TGTGCCAGCAGTGAATTCAGCCTGCTGCACTTC. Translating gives CASSEFSLLHF.